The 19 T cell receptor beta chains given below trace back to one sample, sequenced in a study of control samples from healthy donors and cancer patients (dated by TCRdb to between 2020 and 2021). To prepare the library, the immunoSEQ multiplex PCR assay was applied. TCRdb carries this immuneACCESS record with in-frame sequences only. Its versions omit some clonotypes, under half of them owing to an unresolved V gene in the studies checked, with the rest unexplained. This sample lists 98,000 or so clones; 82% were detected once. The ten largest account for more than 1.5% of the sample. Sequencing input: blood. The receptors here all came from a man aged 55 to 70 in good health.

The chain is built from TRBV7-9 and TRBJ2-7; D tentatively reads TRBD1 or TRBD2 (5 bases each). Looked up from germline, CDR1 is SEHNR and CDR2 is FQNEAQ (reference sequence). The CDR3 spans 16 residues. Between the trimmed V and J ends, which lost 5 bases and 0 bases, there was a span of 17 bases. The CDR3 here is CASSPPWGSSSYEQYF. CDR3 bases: TGTGCCAGCAGCCCACCTTGGGGGTCTAGCTCCTACGAGCAGTACTTC.

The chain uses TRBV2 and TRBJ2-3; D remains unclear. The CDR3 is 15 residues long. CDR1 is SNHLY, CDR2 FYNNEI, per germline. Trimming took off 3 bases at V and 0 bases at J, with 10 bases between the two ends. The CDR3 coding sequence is TGTGCCAGCAGTGACGACGGGCCTAGCACAGATACGCAGTATTTT. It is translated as CASSDDGPSTDTQYF.

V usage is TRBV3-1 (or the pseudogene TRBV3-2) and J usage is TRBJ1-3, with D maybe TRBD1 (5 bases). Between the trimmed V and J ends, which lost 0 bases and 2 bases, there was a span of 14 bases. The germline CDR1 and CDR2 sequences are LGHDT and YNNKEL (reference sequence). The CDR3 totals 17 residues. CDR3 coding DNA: TGTGCCAGCAGCCAAGATCGGGGGAGGGGAGCTGGAAACACCATATATTTT. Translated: CASSQDRGRGAGNTIYF.

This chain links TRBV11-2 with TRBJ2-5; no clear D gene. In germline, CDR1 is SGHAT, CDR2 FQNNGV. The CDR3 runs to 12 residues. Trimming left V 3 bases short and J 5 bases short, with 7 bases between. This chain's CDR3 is CASSFGGETQYF. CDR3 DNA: TGTGCCAGCAGCTTTGGTGGGGAGACCCAGTACTTC.

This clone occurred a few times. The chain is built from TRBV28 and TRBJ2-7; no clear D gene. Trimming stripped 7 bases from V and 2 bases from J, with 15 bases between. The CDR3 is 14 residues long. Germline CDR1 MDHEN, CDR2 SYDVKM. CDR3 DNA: TGTGCCAGCAAAAAGAGTACGTCTACCTACGAGCAGTACTTC. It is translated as CASKKSTSTYEQYF. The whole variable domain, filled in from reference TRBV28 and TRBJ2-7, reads DVKVTQSSRYLVKRTGEKVFLECVQDMDHENMFWYRQDPGLGLRLIYFSYDVKMKEKGDIPEGYSVSREKKERFSLILESASTNQTSMYLCASKKSTSTYEQYFGPGTRLTVT.

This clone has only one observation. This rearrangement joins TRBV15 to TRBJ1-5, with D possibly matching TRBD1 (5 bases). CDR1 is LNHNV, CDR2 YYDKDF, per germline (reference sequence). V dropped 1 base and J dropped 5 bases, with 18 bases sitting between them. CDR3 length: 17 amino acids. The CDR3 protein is CATSRGGRASVDQPQHF. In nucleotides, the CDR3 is TGTGCCACCAGCAGAGGGGGGAGGGCCTCGGTCGATCAGCCCCAGCATTTT.

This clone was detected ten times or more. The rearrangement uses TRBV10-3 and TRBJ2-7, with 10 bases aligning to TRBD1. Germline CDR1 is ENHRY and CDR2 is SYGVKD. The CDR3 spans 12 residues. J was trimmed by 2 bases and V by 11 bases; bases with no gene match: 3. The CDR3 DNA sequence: TGTGCCGGGGGGACAGGGGCCTACGAGCAGTACTTC. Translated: CAGGTGAYEQYF.

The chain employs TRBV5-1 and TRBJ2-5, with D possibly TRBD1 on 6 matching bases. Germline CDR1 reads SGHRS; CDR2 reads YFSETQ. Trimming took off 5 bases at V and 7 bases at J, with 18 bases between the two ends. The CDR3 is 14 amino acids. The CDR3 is CASSRMGADTTQYF. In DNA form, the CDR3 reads TGCGCCAGCAGTCGGATGGGGGCAGACACGACCCAGTACTTC.

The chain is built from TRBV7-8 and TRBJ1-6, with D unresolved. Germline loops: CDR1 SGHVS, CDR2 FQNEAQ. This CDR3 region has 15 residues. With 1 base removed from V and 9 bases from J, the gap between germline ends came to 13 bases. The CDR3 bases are TGTGCCAGCAGCTTAGAGGGCCAGTGGGGTTCACCCCTCCACTTT. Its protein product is CASSLEGQWGSPLHF.

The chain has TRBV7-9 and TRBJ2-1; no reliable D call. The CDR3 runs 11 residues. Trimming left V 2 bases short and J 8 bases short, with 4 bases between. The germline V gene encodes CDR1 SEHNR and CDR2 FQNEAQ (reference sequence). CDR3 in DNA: TGTGCCAGCAGCTTAAAACATGAGCAGTTCTTC. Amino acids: CASSLKHEQFF.

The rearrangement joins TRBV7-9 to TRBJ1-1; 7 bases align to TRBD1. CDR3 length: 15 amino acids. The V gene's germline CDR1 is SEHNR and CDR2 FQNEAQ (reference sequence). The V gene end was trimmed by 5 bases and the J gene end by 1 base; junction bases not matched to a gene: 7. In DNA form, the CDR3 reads TGTGCCAGCAGCCCCGGAGGGGGCTGGAACACTGAAGCTTTCTTT. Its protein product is CASSPGGGWNTEAFF.

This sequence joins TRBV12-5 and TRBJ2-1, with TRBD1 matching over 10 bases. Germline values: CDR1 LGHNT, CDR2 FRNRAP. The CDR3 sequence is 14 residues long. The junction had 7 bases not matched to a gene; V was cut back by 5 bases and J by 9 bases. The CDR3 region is CASGRGTGEAEQFF. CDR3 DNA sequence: TGTGCTAGTGGTCGAGGGACAGGGGAGGCTGAGCAGTTCTTC. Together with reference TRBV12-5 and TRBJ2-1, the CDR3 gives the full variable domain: DARVTQTPRHKVTEMGQEVTMRCQPILGHNTVFWYRQTMMQGLELLAYFRNRAPLDDSGMPKDRFSAEMPDATLATLKIQPSEPRDSAVYFCASGRGTGEAEQFFGPGTRLTVL.

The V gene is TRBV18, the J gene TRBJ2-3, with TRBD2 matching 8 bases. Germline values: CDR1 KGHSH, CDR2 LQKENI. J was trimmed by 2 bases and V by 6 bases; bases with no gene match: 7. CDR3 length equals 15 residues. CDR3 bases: TGTGCCAGCTCGCCTACTAGCGGACACACAGATACGCAGTATTTT. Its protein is CASSPTSGHTDTQYF.

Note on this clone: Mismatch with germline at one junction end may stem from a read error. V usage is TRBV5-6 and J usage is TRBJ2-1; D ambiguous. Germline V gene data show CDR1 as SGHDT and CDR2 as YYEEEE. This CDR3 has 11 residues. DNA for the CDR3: TGTGCCAGCACCTCCCACAATGAGCAGTTCTTC. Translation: CASTSHNEQFF.

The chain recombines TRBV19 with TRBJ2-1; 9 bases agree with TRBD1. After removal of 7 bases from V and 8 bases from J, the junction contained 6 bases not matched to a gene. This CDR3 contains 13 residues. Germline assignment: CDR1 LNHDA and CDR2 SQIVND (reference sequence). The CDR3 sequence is CASTLQGADEQFF. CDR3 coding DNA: TGTGCCAGTACCTTACAGGGGGCGGATGAGCAGTTCTTC.

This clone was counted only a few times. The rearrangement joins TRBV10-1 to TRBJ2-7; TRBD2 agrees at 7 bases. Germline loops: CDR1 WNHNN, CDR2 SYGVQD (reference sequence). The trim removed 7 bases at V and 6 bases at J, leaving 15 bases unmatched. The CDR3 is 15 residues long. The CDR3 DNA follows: TGCGCCAGCAATATAATCCGGAGCGGGAAAGGCGAGCAGTACTTC. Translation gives CASNIIRSGKGEQYF.

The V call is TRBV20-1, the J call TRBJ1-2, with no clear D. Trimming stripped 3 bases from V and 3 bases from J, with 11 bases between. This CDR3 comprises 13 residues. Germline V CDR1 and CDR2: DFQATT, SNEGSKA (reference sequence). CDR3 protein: CSASSGPDYGYTF. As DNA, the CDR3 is TGCAGTGCTAGTTCGGGTCCGGACTATGGCTACACCTTC.

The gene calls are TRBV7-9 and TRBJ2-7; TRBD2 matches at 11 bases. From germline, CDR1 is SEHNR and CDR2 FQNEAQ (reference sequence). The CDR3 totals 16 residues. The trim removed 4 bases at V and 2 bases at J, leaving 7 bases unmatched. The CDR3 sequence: CASSSTQTSGTYEQYF. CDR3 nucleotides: TGTGCCAGCAGCTCAACTCAGACTAGCGGGACCTACGAGCAGTACTTC.

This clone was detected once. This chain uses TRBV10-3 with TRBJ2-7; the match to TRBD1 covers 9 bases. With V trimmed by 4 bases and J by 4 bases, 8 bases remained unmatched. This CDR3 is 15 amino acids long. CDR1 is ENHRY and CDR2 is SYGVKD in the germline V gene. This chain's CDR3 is CAISAPDRGEYEQYF. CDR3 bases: TGTGCCATCAGTGCTCCGGACAGGGGAGAATACGAGCAGTACTTC.